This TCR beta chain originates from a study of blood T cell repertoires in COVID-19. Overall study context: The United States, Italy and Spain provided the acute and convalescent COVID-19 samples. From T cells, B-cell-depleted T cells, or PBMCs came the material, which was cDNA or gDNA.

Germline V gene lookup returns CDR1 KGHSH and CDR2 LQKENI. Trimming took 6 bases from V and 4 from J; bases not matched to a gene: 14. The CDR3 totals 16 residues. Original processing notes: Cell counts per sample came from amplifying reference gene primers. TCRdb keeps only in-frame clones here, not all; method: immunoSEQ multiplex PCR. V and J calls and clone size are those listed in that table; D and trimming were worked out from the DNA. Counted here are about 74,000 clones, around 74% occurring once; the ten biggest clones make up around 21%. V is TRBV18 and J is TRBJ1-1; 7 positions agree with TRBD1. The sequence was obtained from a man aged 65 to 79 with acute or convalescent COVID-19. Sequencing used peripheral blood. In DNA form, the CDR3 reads TGTGCCAGCTCTCCCCTCCCTACAGGGGTGCGCACTGAAGCTTTCTTT. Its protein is CASSPLPTGVRTEAFF. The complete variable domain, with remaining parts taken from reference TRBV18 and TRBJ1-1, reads NAGVMQNPRHLVRRRGQEARLRCSPMKGHSHVYWYRQLPEEGLKFMVYLQKENIIDESGMPKERFSAEFPKEGPSILRIQQVVRGDSAAYFCASSPLPTGVRTEAFFGQGTRLTVV.